Described below is a single T cell receptor beta chain sequence and its context. It has no known antigen specificity. No much larger clonotype is one base removed from it; base qualities were not supplied. The study tested focal radiation therapy combined with CTLA-4 blockade (ipilimumab) in patients with chemo-refractory metastatic non-small-cell lung cancer. This record belongs to a study of radiotherapy plus CTLA-4 blockade in lung cancer (dated by TCRdb to 2016 to 2018). About the investigation overall: Among enrolled patients, 18% had an objective response and roughly 31% reached disease control. What the research found in general, with its limitations: The strongest predictors of response, as reported, were early dynamic changes in blood T cell clones along with a rise in serum interferon-beta after radiation. TCR clones derived from tumors expanded in peripheral blood after treatment with radiotherapy and ipilimumab.

The method was the immunoSEQ multiplex PCR assay. TCRdb provides this immuneACCESS table in a form limited to in-frame rearrangements. Some clones are lacking; in checked studies, under half of them reflect an unresolved V gene, and why the rest are absent is not known. Counted in this sample were about 97,000 clones; approximately 75% of them appeared once. Of the sample, around 2.7% falls within the top ten clones. Including cysteine and phenylalanine, the CDR3 has 16 amino acids. Left in the record is the CDR3 DNA by itself, 48 bases read in frame from the first base. Germline trimming: 4 bases from V, 3 bases from J; junction bases outside gene matches: 8. CDR1 and CDR2 are drawn from the germline V gene (reference sequence): SEHNR, FQNEAQ.

The sample consisted of peripheral blood, taken from a patient treated with radiotherapy plus ipilimumab. This TCR derives from a human donor with non-small cell lung cancer who had a partial response to radiotherapy plus ipilimumab. Some clones in this sample may be carry-over from other donors' samples. This receptor chain uses TRBV7-9 and TRBJ2-7, and 11 bases in between align with TRBD1. The CDR3 has the sequence CASSSRDRGIVYEQYF. In nucleotides, the sequence is TGTGCCAGCAGCTCCCGGGACAGGGGGATTGTCTACGAGCAGTACTTC.